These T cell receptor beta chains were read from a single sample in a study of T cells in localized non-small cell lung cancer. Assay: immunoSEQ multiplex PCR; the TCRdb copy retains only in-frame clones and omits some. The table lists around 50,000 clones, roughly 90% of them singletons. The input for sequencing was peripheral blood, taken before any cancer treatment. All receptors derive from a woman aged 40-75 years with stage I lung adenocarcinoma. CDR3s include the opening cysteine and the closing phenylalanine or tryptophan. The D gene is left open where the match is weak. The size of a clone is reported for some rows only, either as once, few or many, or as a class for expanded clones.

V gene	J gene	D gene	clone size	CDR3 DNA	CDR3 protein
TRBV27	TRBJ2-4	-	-	TGTGCCAGCAGTTTAGGTTGGGGGCCCCGCTACCGAGCCAAAAACATTCAGTACTTC	CASSLGWGPRYRAKNIQYF
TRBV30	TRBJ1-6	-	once	TGTGCCTGGAGCAGAAATTCACCCCTCCACTTT	CAWSRNSPLHF
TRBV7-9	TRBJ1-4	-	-	TGTGCCAGCAGCTTAGTAGCTAATGAAAAACTGTTTTTT	CASSLVANEKLFF
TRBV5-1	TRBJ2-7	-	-	TGCGCCAGCAGCTTGGGACAGGCTTTCTACGAGCAGTACTTC	CASSLGQAFYEQYF
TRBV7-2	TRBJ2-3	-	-	TGTGCCAGCAGCTCAAGTGGGGCGTCAGATACGCAGTATTTT	CASSSSGASDTQYF
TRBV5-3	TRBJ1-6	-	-	TGTGCCAGAAGCTTGGGATCCAGACAAGGGAATAATTCACCCCTCCACTTT	CARSLGSRQGNNSPLHF
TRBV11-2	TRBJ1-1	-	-	TGTGCCAGCAGCCTTACCACAAGGAACACTGAAGCTTTCTTT	CASSLTTRNTEAFF
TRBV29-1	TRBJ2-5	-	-	TGCAGCGTCTCCCAAGAGACCCAGTACTTC	CSVSQETQYF
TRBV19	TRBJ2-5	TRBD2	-	TGTGCCAGTAGTATTCTAGCGGGGACCCGGGAGACCCAGTACTTC	CASSILAGTRETQYF
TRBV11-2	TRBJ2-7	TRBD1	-	TGTGCCAGCGAACCCGGGACAGGGAAAGGCTACGAGCAGTACTTC	CASEPGTGKGYEQYF
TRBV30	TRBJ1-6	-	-	TGTGCCTGGAGCTATAATTCACCCCTCCACTTT	CAWSYNSPLHF
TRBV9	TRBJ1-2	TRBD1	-	TGTGCCAGCAGCGCACCTCAGGGGGCGGATGGCTACACCTTC	CASSAPQGADGYTF
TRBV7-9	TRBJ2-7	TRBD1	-	TGTGCCAGCAGCTTTCCCCGGGACAGGATCTCCTACGAGCAGTACTTC	CASSFPRDRISYEQYF
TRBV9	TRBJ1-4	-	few	TGTGCCAGCAGCGTAGACCTTACTAATGAAAAACTGTTTTTT	CASSVDLTNEKLFF
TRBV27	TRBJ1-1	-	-	TGTGCCAGCAGGTCGGGTGCCACTGAAGCTTTCTTT	CASRSGATEAFF
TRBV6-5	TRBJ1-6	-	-	TGTGCCAGCAGTCGGGACTCGGGTTCACCCCTCCACTTT	CASSRDSGSPLHF
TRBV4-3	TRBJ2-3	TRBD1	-	TGCGCCAGCAGCCAAGAGTTTTCGGACAGGGGCACAGATACGCAGTATTTT	CASSQEFSDRGTDTQYF
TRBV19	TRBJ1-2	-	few	TGTGCCAGTAGCAATTACAGGGATAGAGGCTATGGCTACACCTTC	CASSNYRDRGYGYTF
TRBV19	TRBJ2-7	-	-	TGTGCCAGTAGCAGATTGGTACAGGGAGCGCCCTACGAGCAGTACTTC	CASSRLVQGAPYEQYF
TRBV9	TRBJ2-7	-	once	TGTGCCAGCAGCTTGGACAGGGAGGGGGAGCAGTACTTC	CASSLDREGEQYF
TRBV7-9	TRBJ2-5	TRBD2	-	TGTGCCAGCAGCTTAGCAGCGGGGTTGCAAGAGACCCAGTACTTC	CASSLAAGLQETQYF
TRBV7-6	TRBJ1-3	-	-	TGTGCCAGCAGCGCGGGACGGCAAGGGAACACCATATATTTT	CASSAGRQGNTIYF
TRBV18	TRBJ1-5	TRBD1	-	TGTGCCAGCTCACCGGACAGGACGTTAAATCAGCCCCAGCATTTT	CASSPDRTLNQPQHF
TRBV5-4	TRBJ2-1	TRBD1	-	TGTGCCAGCAGCTCGGACAGGGGTAATGAGCAGTTCTTC	CASSSDRGNEQFF
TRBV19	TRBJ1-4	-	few	TGTGCCAGTAGCGCAGGACAGCGAAGTGAAAAACTGTTTTTT	CASSAGQRSEKLFF
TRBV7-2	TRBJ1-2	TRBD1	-	TGTGTCGCCGAATCGGGGACAGAGTATGGCTACACCTTC	CVAESGTEYGYTF
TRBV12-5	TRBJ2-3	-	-	TGTGCTAGTGGTTTAGGCGTTCAAGATACGCAGTATTTT	CASGLGVQDTQYF
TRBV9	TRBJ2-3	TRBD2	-	TGTGCCAGCAGCGGGCGGGGGAGGGCAGATACGCAGTATTTT	CASSGRGRADTQYF
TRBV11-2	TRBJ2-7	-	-	TGTGCCAGCAGCCGTTCACGGGGGCTCACCTACGAGCAGTACTTC	CASSRSRGLTYEQYF
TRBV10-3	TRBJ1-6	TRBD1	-	TGTGCCATCAGTGGAGGACAGGGTAGGTTCTCACCCCTCCACTTT	CAISGGQGRFSPLHF
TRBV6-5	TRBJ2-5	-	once	TGTGCCAGCAGTTACGGGGAGACCCAGTACTTC	CASSYGETQYF
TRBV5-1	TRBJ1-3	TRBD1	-	TGCGCCAGCAGCTTAGCGCCCCGGGACAGGAGCTCTGGAAACACCATATATTTT	CASSLAPRDRSSGNTIYF
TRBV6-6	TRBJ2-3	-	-	TGTGCCAGCAGTTCAGTCACAGATACGCAGTATTTT	CASSSVTDTQYF
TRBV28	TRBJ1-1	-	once	TGTGCCAGCAGGGAATCCCGACAACAGGCTTTCTTT	CASRESRQQAFF
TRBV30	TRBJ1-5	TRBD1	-	TGTGCCTGGAGTTCAGGGGGCCATCAGCCCCAGCATTTT	CAWSSGGHQPQHF
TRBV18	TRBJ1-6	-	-	TGTGCCAGCTCACCCAAGGGGGGTGGGGGAAATTCACCCCTCCACTTT	CASSPKGGGGNSPLHF
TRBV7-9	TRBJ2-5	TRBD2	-	TGTGCCAGCAGCTTAAAGCGGGGGGTACAGAGGGAGACCCAGTACTTC	CASSLKRGVQRETQYF
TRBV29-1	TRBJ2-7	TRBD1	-	TGCAGCGTTATGCGGGACAGGACTTCCGAGCAGTACTTC	CSVMRDRTSEQYF
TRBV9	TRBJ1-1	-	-	TGTGCCAGCAGCGTTTGGACTCAAAACACTGAAGCTTTCTTT	CASSVWTQNTEAFF
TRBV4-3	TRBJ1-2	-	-	TGCGCCAGCAGCCCCTCGACCGGTAACTATGGCTACACCTTC	CASSPSTGNYGYTF
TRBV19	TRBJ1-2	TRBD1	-	TGTGCCAGTAGTAGAGGACAGGTCTATGGCTACACCTTC	CASSRGQVYGYTF
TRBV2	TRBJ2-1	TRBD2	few	TGTGCCAGCAGTGAAAATCCAGCGGGGGGTTCCAATGAGCAGTTCTTC	CASSENPAGGSNEQFF
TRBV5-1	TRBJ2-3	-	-	TGCGCCAGCAGCTTGGATCAGGCCACAGATACGCAGTATTTT	CASSLDQATDTQYF
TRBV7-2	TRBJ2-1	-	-	TGTGCCAGCAGCCCTTTGGGAGGGGGGGCCTACAATGAGCAGTTCTTC	CASSPLGGGAYNEQFF
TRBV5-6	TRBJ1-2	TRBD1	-	TGTGCCAGCAGTTCGGACAGGGAGAGATGGGACTATGGCTACACCTTC	CASSSDRERWDYGYTF
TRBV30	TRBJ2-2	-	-	TGTGCCTGGAGGGTGCAGGGTACCCTGAACACCGGGGAGCTGTTTTTT	CAWRVQGTLNTGELFF
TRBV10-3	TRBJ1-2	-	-	TGTGCCATCGACGACAGTCCTAACTATGGCTACACCTTC	CAIDDSPNYGYTF
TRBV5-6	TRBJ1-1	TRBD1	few	TGTGCCAGCAGTCCAGGGGGGACTGAAGCTTTCTTT	CASSPGGTEAFF
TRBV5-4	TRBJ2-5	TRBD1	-	TGTGCCAGCAGCTTTCCGGGACAGCTAAGGGAGACCCAGTACTTC	CASSFPGQLRETQYF
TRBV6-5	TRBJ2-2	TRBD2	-	TGTGCCAGCAGGCCCCGGGGGGGGGTGGCCGGGGAGCTGTTTTTT	CASRPRGGVAGELFF
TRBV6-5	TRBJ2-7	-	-	TGTGCCAGCAGGGGAGGGGGGTTAGACGAGCAGTACTTC	CASRGGGLDEQYF
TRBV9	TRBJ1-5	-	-	TGTGCCAGCAGCGGTGGTTATAGCAATCAGCCCCAGCATTTT	CASSGGYSNQPQHF
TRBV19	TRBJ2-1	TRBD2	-	TGTGCCAGTAGTATAGCGGGGGGTCCGCAGTTCTTC	CASSIAGGPQFF
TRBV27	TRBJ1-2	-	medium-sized	TGTGCCAGCAGTTTGCAGGGAGGTAACTATGGCTACACCTTC	CASSLQGGNYGYTF